This T cell receptor beta chain was retrieved from a study of cytomegalovirus exposure and HLA in healthy donors (dated by TCRdb to about 2017). For the study in its entirety: In an earlier analysis of several hundred of the donors, 276 Gb of sequence data and about 110 million unique TCR beta sequences from about 190 million T cells were reported. Roughly 290 gigabases of sequencing data and tens of millions of unique TCR sequences made up an early release that covered several hundred HLA-typed donors. Of the roughly 390 genotyped donors, 81% were placed in the genetic ancestry cluster associated with self-reported Caucasian donors. The study was designed to test whether signatures of past pathogen exposure could be identified by cataloging public T cell receptors. Using immunosequencing, the study profiled T cell repertoires from approximately 700 subjects and related those repertoires to cytomegalovirus serostatus. Along with the roughly 710-subject first cohort, a separate validation cohort of over a hundred different subjects was used. The study combined high-throughput TCR immunosequencing, statistical association of individual TCRs with disease status, and machine learning to predict cytomegalovirus infection status. To study patterns of TCR occurrence, a later analysis re-analyzed previously published TCR beta repertoires from 550 to 800 donors and added high-resolution HLA genotyping. Rather than using new phenotypic data, the later analysis identified candidate immune exposures from TCR beta sequences and from how often those sequences occurred across donors. An earlier analysis of more than 450 of the donors used high-throughput TCR beta sequencing to judge whether each TCR beta V gene segment behaved as functional or pseudogenic. Alongside the repertoire data, information on donor age, sex, ethnicity and CMV serostatus was compiled. Genome-wide SNP genotypes for about 65% of the roughly 670 donors were used in a later genetic analysis, which treated that subset as a discovery cohort. All discovery cohort repertoires had been generated on a single sequencing platform. Class I and class II HLA loci were covered by the typing at four-digit resolution. The number of donors typed differed by locus, with roughly 629-640 for A, B, C, DRB1 and DQB1, approximately 500 for DQA1, 606 for DPA1, and 400 to 490 for DPB1. Roughly five DR-DQ haplotypes were handled as single units for association and clustering, since linkage in the cohort was strong. On average, around 240,000 unique TCR beta nucleotide sequences were sequenced per donor among a few hundred genotyped donors of the cohort, with 15% to 20% of those sequences being non-productive. Points the paper makes about the study in general: Only TCR beta chains were sequenced in this cohort, and the absence of alpha or paired-chain data limited detectable features. A few of the identified cytomegalovirus-associated TCR beta chains were confirmed in vitro to be specific for cytomegalovirus antigens. Because counts were too low, roughly 18 rarely observed V segments, including chromosome 9 orphons, were left out of the earlier analysis of several hundred of the donors. Because the 87-base-pair reads could not distinguish some IMGT-functional V segments, including TRBV6-2 and TRBV6-3, those segments were excluded. The classifier was reported to diagnose cytomegalovirus status with high specificity and sensitivity in both the original cohort and the validation cohort. According to a later analysis, parvovirus B19, influenza, CMV and Epstein-Barr virus appeared linked to several top co-occurrence clusters. In a later genetic analysis, fewer N-insertions in productive TCRs were reported among donors in an Asian-associated ancestry cluster than the roughly 700-donor mean. A later analysis found that most CMV-associated TCR beta chains appeared HLA-restricted, with HLA associations seemingly driven largely by CMV exposure. In a later analysis, 15,000 to 20,000 TCR beta sequences were associated with specific HLA alleles at a false discovery rate of 0.05. In a later genetic analysis, a missense DCLRE1C variant was associated with V-gene and J-gene trimming of TCR beta chains, and the association was replicated in an independent cohort. Most TCR sequences were observed very rarely across donors, whereas some public TCRs were present in many individuals. Compared with equally common non-associated chains, HLA-associated TCR beta chains in a later analysis were more clonally expanded and had lower generation probabilities. According to the authors, the approach could potentially be generalized to other disease states and immunological phenotypes. In an earlier analysis of about 600 of the donors, most TCR beta V segments appeared in productive rearrangements about 90% or about 30% of the time, broadly matching IMGT annotations. Correlated functional status among segregating V segments might reflect linkage disequilibrium, but an unknown experimental factor could not be ruled out. A further reported finding was that TCR beta sequences accurately predicted the HLA-A and HLA-B alleles for most subjects in the first cohort. The presence/absence analyses assumed that sequencing depth was roughly uniform across donors, and that assumption may not be true. A group of highly shared sequence variants was considered likely to be a technical artifact of the sequencing pipeline. Because HLA typing was unavailable for some donors at each locus, only the typed subset was used in association tests. CMV serostatus was the only immune exposure information available for the cohort. According to a later analysis, TCR association rates differed among HLA loci, with DRB1 alleles showing the most associated TCRs and HLA-C alleles showing the fewest. Strong co-occurrence of HLA alleles, especially DR and DQ, made assigning TCR associations to individual alleles difficult. A total of about 180 TCR beta chains were listed by the study as associated with cytomegalovirus.

Regarding this clone: The clone's antigen remains unknown.

Preparation of the library involved the immunoSEQ multiplex PCR assay. A mixture of 60 forward primers for TCR Vbeta segments and 13 reverse primers for TCR Jbeta segments was used in the multiplex PCR. The CDR3 region of rearranged TCR beta genes was amplified from genomic DNA with a multiplex PCR assay. The amplified TCR beta libraries were sequenced on the Illumina HiSeq System as 87-base-pair reads. In the original analysis: A later analysis counted approximately 84 million unique TCR beta chains across the 670 or so repertoires, and roughly 9.9 million of these chains were shared by at least two donors. To remove PCR and sequencing errors, raw reads were error-corrected and collapsed into unique sequences using a nearest-neighbor algorithm that merged closely related sequences. To assign V, D and J gene segments, CDR3 sequences were aligned to IMGT reference sequences. Each retained sequence needed at least a six-nucleotide match to both a V gene segment and a J gene segment. Rearrangements were classified as productive when the CDR3 lacked stop codons and remained in frame with V and J, and all other rearrangements were classified as non-productive. CDR3 was defined by IMGT convention, running from the second conserved V-encoded cysteine to the conserved J-encoded phenylalanine. The earlier analysis of about 610 of the donors excluded sequences that lacked an unambiguous match to a single V gene segment. An earlier analysis of a few hundred of the donors called V segments functional above 56.7% productive rearrangements and segregating when the between-donor standard deviation exceeded 5%. A statistical classification framework was built for diagnosing cytomegalovirus status from the catalog of TCR beta chain sequences. In a later analysis, V and J genes were assigned by comparing TCR nucleotide sequences against IMGT/GENE-DB human TR gene sequences. In a later analysis, CDR3 sequences and most-parsimonious VDJ recombination scenarios were assigned using the TCRdist pipeline. In a later analysis, each TCR beta chain was defined by its CDR3 amino acid sequence together with its V-gene family, and reads lacking a unique V-gene family were excluded. A later analysis removed 600 or so highly shared, low-generation-probability nucleotide sequences to deal with suspected cross-contamination and a sequencing artifact. For each public chain, a later analysis derived a clonal expansion index from normalized ranks of inferred template counts within each repertoire. In a later analysis, generation probabilities were computed with a VDJ recombination model fitted to out-of-frame rearrangements, and the resulting probabilities were checked against IGoR. Hypergeometric tests were used in a later analysis to score TCR-TCR, TCR-HLA and TCR-CMV co-occurrence, with a repertoire-size bias correction applied to the TCR pairs. To estimate false discovery rates, a later analysis permuted the HLA or CMV assignments 20 times. In a later analysis, co-occurring TCRs were grouped using DBSCAN, with TCRdist sequence similarity added in when clustering inside HLA-allele-positive subsets. Co-occurrence clustering excluded repertoires with fewer than 30,000 or more than 120,000 public chains, plus five with anomalous nucleotide sharing. As stored in TCRdb, this immuneACCESS dataset retains in-frame rearrangements with V and J assigned. A fraction of the clones does not appear; measured against another copy, unresolved V genes explain less than half of the discrepancy, and the remainder lacks a known reason. That table gives V, J and clone size, and the DNA gave D and trimming. This sample's table has entries for under 200,000 clones. The ten largest clones add up to approximately 0.82% of the sample.

From a lookup of the germline V gene, CDR1 and CDR2 are SGHTA and FQGNSA. Germline trimming: 1 base from V, 2 bases from J; junction bases outside gene matches: 5. The CDR3 numbers 15 residues from cysteine through phenylalanine. The kept DNA is CDR3 alone, 45 bases in frame from the first base. The cohort comprised 666 healthy bone marrow donors. At the time of sampling, all cohort members were nominally healthy, though unrecorded immune exposures were likely present. The donor tested CMV seropositive, placing the donor among the 250 to 350 seropositive members of the cohort. Each donor provided a peripheral blood sample, and peripheral blood mononuclear cells were used for TCR beta sequencing. Genomic DNA extraction from the blood cell samples was performed with the Qiagen DNeasy Blood Extraction Kit.

The sequence was obtained from a woman between 18 and 29 years old in good health and CMV-seropositive. Material: PBMCs. The sequence links TRBV7-2 to TRBJ2-7, and 7 junctional nucleotides match TRBD2. The CDR3 here reads CASSLGGGDPYEQYF. The DNA sequence is as follows: TGTGCCAGCAGCTTAGGGGGAGGGGACCCCTACGAGCAGTACTTC. Reference TRBV7-2 and TRBJ2-7 proteins supply the regions before and after the CDR3; the full variable domain is: GAGVSQSPSNKVTEKGKDVELRCDPISGHTALYWYRQSLGQGLEFLIYFQGNSAPDKSGLPSDRFSAERTGGSVSTLTIQRTQQEDSAVYLCASSLGGGDPYEQYFGPGTRLTVT.